The source of this T cell receptor (beta chain) is a study of blood T cells in healthy people across ages. Whole-study results and caveats: It was the long-lived donors that had more naive CD4+ cells and higher diversity than aged donors. Conclusively comparing naive with antigen-experienced cells was impossible with unsorted PBMCs.

Concerning this clonotype: Antigen specificity is unknown.

The authors ran a second PCR of about 7 to 12 cycles using a sample-barcoded 5' primer and a J-beta primer mix. Each cDNA was tagged by a template-switch adaptor containing 12 random nucleotides. TCRdb called the 5' RACE reads again in MiXCR, with one record for every CDR3 protein. The data contain approximately 940,000 distinct CDR3 sequences, roughly 48% of them singletons. Total RNA was isolated from each sample in quantities of at least 5 micrograms. CDR1 is LGHNA and CDR2 is YNFKEQ in the germline V gene. Trimming removed 0 bases at V and 5 bases at J, with 9 bases between. The CDR3 extends over 14 amino acids.

This receptor was obtained from a man aged 25-45 years in good health. The rearrangement uses TRBV4-2 and TRBJ2-3; D remains unclear. Sequencing was carried out using blood. The CDR3 DNA reads TGTGCCAGCAGCCAAGATCCAAGCCAAGATACGCAGTATTTT. Translated, it gives CASSQDPSQDTQYF.